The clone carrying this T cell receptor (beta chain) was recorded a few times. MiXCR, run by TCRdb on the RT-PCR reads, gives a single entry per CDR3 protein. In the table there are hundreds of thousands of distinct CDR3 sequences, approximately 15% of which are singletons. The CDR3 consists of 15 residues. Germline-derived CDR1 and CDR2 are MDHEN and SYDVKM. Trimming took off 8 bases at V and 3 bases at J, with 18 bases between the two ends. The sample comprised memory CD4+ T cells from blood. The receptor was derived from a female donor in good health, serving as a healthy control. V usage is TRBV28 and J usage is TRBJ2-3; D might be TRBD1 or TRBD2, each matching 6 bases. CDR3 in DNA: TGTGCCAGCGCCCTCGGGGGCCTAGCTACAGATACGCAGTATTTT. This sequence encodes CASALGGLATDTQYF.